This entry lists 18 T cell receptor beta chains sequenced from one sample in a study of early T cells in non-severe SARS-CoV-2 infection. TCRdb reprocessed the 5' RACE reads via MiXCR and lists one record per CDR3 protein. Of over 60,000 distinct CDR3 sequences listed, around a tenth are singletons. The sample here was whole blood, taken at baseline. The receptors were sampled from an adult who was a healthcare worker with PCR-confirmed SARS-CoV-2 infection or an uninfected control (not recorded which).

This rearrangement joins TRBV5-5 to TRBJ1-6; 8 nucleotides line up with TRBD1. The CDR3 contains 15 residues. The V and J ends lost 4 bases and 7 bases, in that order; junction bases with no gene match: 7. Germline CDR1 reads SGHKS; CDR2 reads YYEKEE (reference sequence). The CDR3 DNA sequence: TGTGCCAGCAGCCGACAGGGGCTGGGCAATTCACCCCTCCACTTT. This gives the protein CASSRQGLGNSPLHF.

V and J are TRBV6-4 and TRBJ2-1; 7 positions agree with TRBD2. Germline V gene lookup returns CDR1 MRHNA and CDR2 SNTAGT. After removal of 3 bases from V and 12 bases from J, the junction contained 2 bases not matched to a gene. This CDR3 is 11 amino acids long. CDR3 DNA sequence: TGTGCCAGCAGTGAGCGGGGGACGCAGTTCTTC. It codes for CASSERGTQFF.

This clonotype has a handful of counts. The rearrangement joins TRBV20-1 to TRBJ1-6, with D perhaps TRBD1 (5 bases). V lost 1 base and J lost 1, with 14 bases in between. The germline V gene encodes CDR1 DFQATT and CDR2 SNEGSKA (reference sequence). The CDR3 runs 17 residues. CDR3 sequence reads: CSARASGGLSYNSPLHF. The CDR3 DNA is TGCAGTGCTAGAGCCTCCGGGGGGTTGTCCTATAATTCACCCCTCCACTTT.

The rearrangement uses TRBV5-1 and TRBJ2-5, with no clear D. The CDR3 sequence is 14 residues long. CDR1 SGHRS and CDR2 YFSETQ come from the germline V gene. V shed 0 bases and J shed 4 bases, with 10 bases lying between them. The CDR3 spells CASSLGPIGETQYF. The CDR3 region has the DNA TGCGCCAGCAGCTTGGGGCCAATTGGAGAGACCCAGTACTTC.

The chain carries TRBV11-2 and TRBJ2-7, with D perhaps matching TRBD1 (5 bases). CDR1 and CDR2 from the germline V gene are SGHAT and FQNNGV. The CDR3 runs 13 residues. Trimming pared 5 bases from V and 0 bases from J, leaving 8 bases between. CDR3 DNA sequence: TGTGCCAGCAGCGGGGCGGCCTCCTACGAGCAGTACTTC. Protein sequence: CASSGAASYEQYF. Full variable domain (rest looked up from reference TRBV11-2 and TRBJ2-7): EAGVAQSPRYKIIEKRQSVAFWCNPISGHATLYWYQQILGQGPKLLIQFQNNGVVDDSQLPKDRFSAERLKGVDSTLKIQPAKLEDSAVYLCASSGAASYEQYFGPGTRLTVT.

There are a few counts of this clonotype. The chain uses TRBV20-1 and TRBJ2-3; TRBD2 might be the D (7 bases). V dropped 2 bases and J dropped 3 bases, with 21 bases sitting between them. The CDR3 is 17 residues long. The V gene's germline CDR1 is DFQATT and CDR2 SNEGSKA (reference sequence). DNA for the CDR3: TGCAGTGCTAGATGGGATTCCTACGGGGGGCCAACAGATACGCAGTATTTT. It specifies CSARWDSYGGPTDTQYF.

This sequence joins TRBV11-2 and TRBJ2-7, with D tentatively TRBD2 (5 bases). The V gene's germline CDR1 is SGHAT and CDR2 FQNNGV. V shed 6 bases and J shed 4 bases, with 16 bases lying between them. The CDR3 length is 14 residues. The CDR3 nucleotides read TGTGCCAGCAGACCCGGACTGAGCCAGTACGAGCAGTACTTC. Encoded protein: CASRPGLSQYEQYF. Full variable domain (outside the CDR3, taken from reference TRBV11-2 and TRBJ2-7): EAGVAQSPRYKIIEKRQSVAFWCNPISGHATLYWYQQILGQGPKLLIQFQNNGVVDDSQLPKDRFSAERLKGVDSTLKIQPAKLEDSAVYLCASRPGLSQYEQYFGPGTRLTVT.

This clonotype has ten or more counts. The CDR3 protein is CASSLGGTTNEKLFF. The CDR3 DNA sequence: TGTGCCAGCAGCTTGGGAGGGACCACTAATGAAAAACTGTTTTTT. The chain employs TRBV5-5 and TRBJ1-4, with a tentative D call TRBD1 (5 bases). The CDR3 extends over 15 amino acids. CDR1 and CDR2 from the germline V gene are SGHKS and YYEKEE (reference sequence). Trimming removed 0 bases at V and 2 bases at J, with 8 bases between.

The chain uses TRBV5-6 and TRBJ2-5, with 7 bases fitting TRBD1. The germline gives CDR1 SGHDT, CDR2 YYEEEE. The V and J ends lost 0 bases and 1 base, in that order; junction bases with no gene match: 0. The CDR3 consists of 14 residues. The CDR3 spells CASSLGTGQETQYF. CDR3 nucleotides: TGTGCCAGCAGCTTGGGGACAGGCCAAGAGACCCAGTACTTC. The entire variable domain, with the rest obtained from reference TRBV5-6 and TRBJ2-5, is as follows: DAGVTQSPTHLIKTRGQQVTLRCSPKSGHDTVSWYQQALGQGPQFIFQYYEEEERQRGNFPDRFSGHQFPNYSSELNVNALLLGDSALYLCASSLGTGQETQYFGPGTRLLVL.

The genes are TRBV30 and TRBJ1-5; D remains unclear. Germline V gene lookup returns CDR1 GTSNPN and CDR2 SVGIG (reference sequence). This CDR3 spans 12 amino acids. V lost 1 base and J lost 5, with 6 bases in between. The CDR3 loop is CAWSEGYQPQHF. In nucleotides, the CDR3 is TGTGCCTGGAGTGAAGGGTATCAGCCCCAGCATTTT. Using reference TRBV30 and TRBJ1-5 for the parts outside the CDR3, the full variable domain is SQTIHQWPATLVQPVGSPLSLECTVEGTSNPNLYWYRQAAGRGLQLLFYSVGIGQISSEVPQNLSASRPQDRQFILSSKKLLLSDSGFYLCAWSEGYQPQHFGDGTRLSIL.

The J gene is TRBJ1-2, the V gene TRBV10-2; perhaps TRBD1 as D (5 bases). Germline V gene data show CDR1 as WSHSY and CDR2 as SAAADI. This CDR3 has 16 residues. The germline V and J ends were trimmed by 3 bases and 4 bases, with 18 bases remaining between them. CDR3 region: CASSDPGRGGIYGYTF. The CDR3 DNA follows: TGCGCCAGCAGTGACCCCGGTCGGGGGGGGATCTATGGCTACACCTTC.

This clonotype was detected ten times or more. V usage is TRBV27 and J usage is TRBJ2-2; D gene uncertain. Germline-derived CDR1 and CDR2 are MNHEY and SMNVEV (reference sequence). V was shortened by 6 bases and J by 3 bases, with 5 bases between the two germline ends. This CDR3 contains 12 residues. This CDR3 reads CASSFHTGELFF. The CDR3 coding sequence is TGTGCCAGCAGCTTCCACACCGGGGAGCTGTTTTTT.

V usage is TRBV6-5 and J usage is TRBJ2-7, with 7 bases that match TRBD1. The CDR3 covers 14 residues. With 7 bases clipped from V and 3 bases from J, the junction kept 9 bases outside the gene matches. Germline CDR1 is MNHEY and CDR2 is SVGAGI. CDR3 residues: CASTPGTEHYEQYF. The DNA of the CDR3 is TGTGCCAGCACCCCGGGGACAGAGCACTACGAGCAGTACTTC.

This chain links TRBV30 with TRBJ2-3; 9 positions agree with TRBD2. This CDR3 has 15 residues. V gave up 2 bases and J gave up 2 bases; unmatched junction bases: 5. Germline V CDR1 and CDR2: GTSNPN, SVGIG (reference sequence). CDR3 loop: CAWSRLAGITDTQYF. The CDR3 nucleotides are TGTGCCTGGAGTAGGCTAGCGGGGATCACAGATACGCAGTATTTT.

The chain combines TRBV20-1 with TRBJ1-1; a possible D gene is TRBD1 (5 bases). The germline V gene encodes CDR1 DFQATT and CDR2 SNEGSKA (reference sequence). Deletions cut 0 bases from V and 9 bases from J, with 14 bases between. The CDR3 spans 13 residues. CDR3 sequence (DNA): TGCAGTGCTAGAGAGGCGGGGGTACGAAAAGCTTTCTTT. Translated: CSAREAGVRKAFF.

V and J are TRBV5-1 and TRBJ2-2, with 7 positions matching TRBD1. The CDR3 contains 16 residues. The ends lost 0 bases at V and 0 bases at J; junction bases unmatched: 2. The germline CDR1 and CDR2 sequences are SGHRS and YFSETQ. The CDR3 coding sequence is TGCGCCAGCAGCTTGGTTGGGACAGCGAACACCGGGGAGCTGTTTTTT. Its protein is CASSLVGTANTGELFF.

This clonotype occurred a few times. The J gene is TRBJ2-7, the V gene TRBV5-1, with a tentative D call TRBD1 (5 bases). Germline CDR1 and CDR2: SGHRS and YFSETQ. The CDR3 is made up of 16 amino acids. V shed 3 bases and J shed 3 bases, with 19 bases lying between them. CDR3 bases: TGCGCCAGCAGCTCCCGGACACCCTCAAATCTCTACGAGCAGTACTTC. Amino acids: CASSSRTPSNLYEQYF.

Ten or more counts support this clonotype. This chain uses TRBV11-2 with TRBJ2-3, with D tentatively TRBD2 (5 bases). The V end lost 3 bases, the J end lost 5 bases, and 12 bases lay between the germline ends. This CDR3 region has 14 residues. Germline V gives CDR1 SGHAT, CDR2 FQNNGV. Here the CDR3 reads CASSFRGGGDTQYF. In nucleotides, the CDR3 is TGTGCCAGCAGCTTTCGGGGTGGAGGAGATACGCAGTATTTT. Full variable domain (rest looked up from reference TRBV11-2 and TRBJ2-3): EAGVAQSPRYKIIEKRQSVAFWCNPISGHATLYWYQQILGQGPKLLIQFQNNGVVDDSQLPKDRFSAERLKGVDSTLKIQPAKLEDSAVYLCASSFRGGGDTQYFGPGTRLTVL.